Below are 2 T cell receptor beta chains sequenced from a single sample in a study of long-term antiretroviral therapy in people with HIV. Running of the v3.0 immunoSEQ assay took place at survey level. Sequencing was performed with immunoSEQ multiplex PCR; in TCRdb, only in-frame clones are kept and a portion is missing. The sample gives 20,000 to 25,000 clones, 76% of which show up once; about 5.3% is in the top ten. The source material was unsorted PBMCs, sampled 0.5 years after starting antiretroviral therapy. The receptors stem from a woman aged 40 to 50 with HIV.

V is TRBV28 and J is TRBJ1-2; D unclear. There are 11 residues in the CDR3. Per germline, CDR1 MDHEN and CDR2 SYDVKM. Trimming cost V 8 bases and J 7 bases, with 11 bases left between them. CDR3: CASGKRSGYTF. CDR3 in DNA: TGTGCCAGCGGGAAACGAAGTGGCTACACCTTC.

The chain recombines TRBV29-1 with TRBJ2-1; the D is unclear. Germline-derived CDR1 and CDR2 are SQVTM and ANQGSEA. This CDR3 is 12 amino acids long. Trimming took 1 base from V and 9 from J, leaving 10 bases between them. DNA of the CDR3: TGCAGCGTTGAAGTGAGGAGAGGTGAGCAGTTCTTC. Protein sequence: CSVEVRRGEQFF.